These 23 T cell receptor beta chains were sequenced from one sample in a study of T cells in localized non-small cell lung cancer. Measured with immunoSEQ multiplex PCR; TCRdb has only the in-frame clones, and not every one. The sample includes over 25,000 clones, 90% of them seen just once. The source was peripheral blood, collected before any cancer treatment. Receptors were obtained from a woman aged 40 to 75 with stage I lung adenocarcinoma.

A word on this clone: One junction end does not reproduce the germline sequence, and a read error may be involved. The sample has other DNA sequences that encode this CDR3 too. CDR3 amino acids: CASSLGDRAHEQYF. CDR3 in DNA: TGTGCCAGCAGCTTAGGGGACAGGGCCCACGAGCAATACTTC. The chain employs TRBV7-2 and TRBJ2-7; 9 positions agree with TRBD1. The CDR3 runs to 14 residues. The V gene's germline CDR1 is SGHTA and CDR2 FQGNSA.

This sequence joins TRBV7-9 and TRBJ1-2; 7 positions agree with TRBD1. CDR3 length equals 12 residues. J gave up 13 bases and V 4 bases, and 9 bases lay outside the gene matches. CDR1 SEHNR and CDR2 FQNEAQ come from the germline V gene (reference sequence). The CDR3: CASSWDSRSLTF. CDR3 bases: TGTGCCAGCAGCTGGGACAGCCGTTCCCTCACCTTC.

A single count supports this clone. The chain joins TRBV5-8 to TRBJ2-7; 10 bases are a match to TRBD2. Trimming cost V 0 bases and J 5 bases; bases outside gene matches: 8. Germline CDR1 reads SGHTS; CDR2 reads YDEGEE. The CDR3 runs to 16 residues. CDR3 bases: TGTGCCAGCAGCTTGGGCTTGGGACTAGCGTCCCACGAGCAGTACTTC. This sequence encodes CASSLGLGLASHEQYF.

This rearrangement joins TRBV6-5 to TRBJ1-1, with no clear D. Germline V gives CDR1 MNHEY, CDR2 SVGAGI. The CDR3 length is 11 residues. V was clipped by 3 bases and J by 9 bases, with 8 bases between them. CDR3: CASSYRQQAFF. In DNA form, the CDR3 reads TGTGCCAGCAGTTATCGGCAGCAAGCTTTCTTT.

J is TRBJ1-3 and V is TRBV19, with D uncertain. CDR1 and CDR2 from the germline V gene are LNHDA and SQIVND (reference sequence). There are 18 residues in the CDR3. V was clipped by 0 bases and J by 0 bases, with 15 bases between them. The CDR3 spells CASSIDPLNPASGNTIYF. Written as DNA, the CDR3 is TGTGCCAGTAGTATAGATCCCCTTAACCCTGCCTCTGGAAACACCATATATTTT.

The V call is TRBV9, the J call TRBJ2-1; possible D gene TRBD1, 6 bases. This CDR3 region has 15 residues. Between the trimmed V and J ends, which lost 6 bases and 3 bases, there was a span of 16 bases. Germline lookup yields CDR1 SGDLS and CDR2 YYNGEE. This CDR3 reads CASTEGVDHYNEQFF. DNA for the CDR3: TGTGCCAGCACCGAGGGGGTAGATCACTACAATGAGCAGTTCTTC.

V usage is TRBV10-1 and J usage is TRBJ2-2; 7 bases line up with TRBD2. The CDR3 sequence is 17 residues long. Trimming at V came to 2 bases and at J to 6 bases, leaving 12 bases not matched to a gene. Per germline, CDR1 WNHNN and CDR2 SYGVQD (reference sequence). The CDR3 loop reads CASSETSGNGRPGELFF. CDR3 nucleotides: TGCGCCAGCAGTGAGACCAGCGGGAATGGCCGCCCCGGGGAGCTGTTTTTT.

The chain employs TRBV15 and TRBJ1-1; D gene ambiguous. The V gene's germline CDR1 is LNHNV and CDR2 YYDKDF (reference sequence). Deletions cut 0 bases from V and 6 bases from J, with 8 bases between. CDR3 size: 13 residues. The CDR3 DNA follows: TGTGCCACCAGCAGAGATGCAACCCCTGAAGCTTTCTTT. Encoded protein: CATSRDATPEAFF. Using reference TRBV15 and TRBJ1-1 for the parts outside the CDR3, the full variable domain is DAMVIQNPRYQVTQFGKPVTLSCSQTLNHNVMYWYQQKSSQAPKLLFHYYDKDFNNEADTPDNFQSRRPNTSFCFLDIRSPGLGDTAMYLCATSRDATPEAFFGQGTRLTVV.

The rearrangement uses TRBV18 and TRBJ2-5, with D possibly matching TRBD1 (6 bases). CDR1 and CDR2 from the germline V gene are KGHSH and LQKENI. V was shortened by 4 bases and J by 2 bases, with 14 bases between the two germline ends. CDR3 size: 15 residues. In nucleotides, the CDR3 is TGTGCCAGCTCACGAGCCAGGGGATTTCAAGAGACCCAGTACTTC. It codes for CASSRARGFQETQYF.

The J gene is TRBJ2-1, the V gene TRBV7-6; 10 bases are a match to TRBD1. The CDR3 has 20 amino acids. V was clipped by 0 bases and J by 1 base; unmatched bases: 12. Germline CDR1 reads SGHVS; CDR2 reads FNYEAQ. The CDR3 sequence is CASSLALGGQGYRSYNEQFF. The CDR3 nucleotides read TGTGCCAGCAGCTTAGCGCTCGGGGGACAGGGGTATCGATCCTACAATGAGCAGTTCTTC. The full variable domain, with the rest looked up from reference TRBV7-6 and TRBJ2-1, is GAGVSQSPRYKVTKRGQDVALRCDPISGHVSLYWYRQALGQGPEFLTYFNYEAQQDKSGLPNDRFSAERPEGSISTLTIQRTEQRDSAMYRCASSLALGGQGYRSYNEQFFGPGTRLTVL.

CDR3 DNA sequence: TGTGCCACCAGCAGAGATCTTTTTCAGGGCGATCCCTATGGCTACACCTTC. This translates into CATSRDLFQGDPYGYTF. The chain uses TRBV15 and TRBJ1-2; D is perhaps TRBD1 (5 bases). The CDR3 has 17 residues. V lost 0 bases and J 4 bases, leaving 18 bases between the germline ends. Germline CDR1 is LNHNV and CDR2 is YYDKDF (reference sequence). The entire variable domain, with the rest obtained from reference TRBV15 and TRBJ1-2, is as follows: DAMVIQNPRYQVTQFGKPVTLSCSQTLNHNVMYWYQQKSSQAPKLLFHYYDKDFNNEADTPDNFQSRRPNTSFCFLDIRSPGLGDTAMYLCATSRDLFQGDPYGYTFGSGTRLTVV.

The genes are TRBV5-6 and TRBJ2-5, with D possibly being TRBD2 (5 bases). Trimming removed 0 bases at V and 5 bases at J, with 14 bases between. This CDR3 contains 15 residues. CDR1 SGHDT and CDR2 YYEEEE come from the germline V gene. The CDR3 DNA sequence: TGTGCCAGCAGCTTGGAACTAATCGGCGGGGAGACCCAGTACTTC. Its translation: CASSLELIGGETQYF.

CDR3 sequence: CASSGTPYYEQYF. In DNA form, the CDR3 reads TGTGCCAGCAGTGGTACCCCCTACTACGAGCAGTACTTC. The chain is built from TRBV2 and TRBJ2-7; D uncertain. The CDR3 is made up of 13 amino acids. Per germline, CDR1 SNHLY and CDR2 FYNNEI. V was cut by 4 bases and J by 3 bases, with 10 bases left in between.

The CDR3 coding sequence is TGTGCCAGCAGCTTAACGACAGGGTCCTACGAGCAGTACTTC. The encoded protein is CASSLTTGSYEQYF. The genes are TRBV7-9 and TRBJ2-7; TRBD1 aligns across 7 bases. Trimming cost V 2 bases and J 1 base; bases outside gene matches: 2. Germline lookup yields CDR1 SEHNR and CDR2 FQNEAQ (reference sequence). CDR3 length equals 14 residues. The full variable domain, rest sourced from reference TRBV7-9 and TRBJ2-7, is DTGVSQNPRHKITKRGQNVTFRCDPISEHNRLYWYRQTLGQGPEFLTYFQNEAQLEKSRLLSDRFSAERPKGSFSTLEIQRTEQGDSAMYLCASSLTTGSYEQYFGPGTRLTVT.

In nucleotides, the CDR3 is TGTGCCAGTAGTATCTGGGGGACCCGGAGGGAGCAGTTCTTC. Its protein is CASSIWGTRREQFF. The rearrangement uses TRBV19 and TRBJ2-1; the D call may be TRBD1 or TRBD2 (5 bases each). Germline V gene data show CDR1 as LNHDA and CDR2 as SQIVND (reference sequence). V shed 3 bases and J shed 10 bases, with 16 bases lying between them. CDR3 size: 14 residues.

This chain uses TRBV29-1 with TRBJ2-1, with 8 bases lining up with TRBD2. CDR3 size: 14 residues. The V and J ends lost 4 bases and 7 bases, in that order; junction bases with no gene match: 9. CDR1 is SQVTM, CDR2 ANQGSEA, per germline. Here the CDR3 DNA reads TGCAGCGTTGCTCGAGCGGGAGTCAGTAATGAGCAGTTCTTC. Amino acid sequence: CSVARAGVSNEQFF.

This chain joins TRBV7-5 and TRBJ2-7. TRBV7-5 is tagged as a pseudogene. The CDR3 runs to 13 residues. The CDR3: CARTSNMLDEQYF. The CDR3 region has the DNA TGTGCCAGAACCTCTAACATGCTGGACGAGCAGTACTTC.

This clone was picked up one time. The chain combines TRBV27 with TRBJ1-1, with D perhaps matching TRBD1 (5 bases). This CDR3 comprises 14 residues. The germline V gene encodes CDR1 MNHEY and CDR2 SMNVEV (reference sequence). V was pared by 4 bases and J by 5 bases, with 14 bases between. The CDR3 reads CASSSLSRQTEAFF. The CDR3 DNA sequence: TGTGCCAGCAGTTCCCTTTCCAGACAGACTGAAGCTTTCTTT.

This chain connects TRBV6-5 to TRBJ1-5; tentative D call: TRBD1 (5 bases). The CDR3 runs to 14 residues. The germline V gene has CDR1 MNHEY and CDR2 SVGAGI. V was shortened by 11 bases and J by 4 bases, with 18 bases between the two germline ends. The CDR3 nucleotides read TGTGCCTCCCGAAGGGACGGGATTAATCAGCCCCAGCATTTT. It translates to CASRRDGINQPQHF.

V is TRBV5-1 and J is TRBJ2-7; 9 bases agree with TRBD1. The CDR3 length is 15 residues. CDR1 is SGHRS and CDR2 is YFSETQ in the germline V gene. J was trimmed by 3 bases and V by 5 bases; bases with no gene match: 9. The DNA for the CDR3 is TGCGCCAGCAGACCGGACAGGGGACCCCTCTACGAGCAGTACTTC. It specifies CASRPDRGPLYEQYF.

The V gene is TRBV7-8, the J gene TRBJ2-1; 7 nucleotides match TRBD1. The ends lost 5 bases at V and 5 bases at J; junction bases unmatched: 9. This CDR3 contains 15 residues. The germline gives CDR1 SGHVS, CDR2 FQNEAQ. The DNA for the CDR3 is TGTGCCAGCAGCACGAGGGACAGATCAGACAATGAGCAGTTCTTC. This sequence encodes CASSTRDRSDNEQFF. Full variable domain (rest looked up from reference TRBV7-8 and TRBJ2-1): GAGVSQSPRYKVAKRGQDVALRCDPISGHVSLFWYQQALGQGPEFLTYFQNEAQLDKSGLPSDRFFAERPEGSVSTLKIQRTQQEDSAVYLCASSTRDRSDNEQFFGPGTRLTVL.

The gene calls are TRBV14 and TRBJ2-2, with TRBD1 identical over 7 bases. Germline values: CDR1 SGHDN, CDR2 FVKESK. This CDR3 is built from 16 residues. V trimming: 0 bases; J trimming: 4 bases; junction bases outside the gene matches: 5. This chain's CDR3 is CASSQDRGFGTGELFF. DNA of the CDR3: TGTGCCAGCAGCCAAGACAGGGGGTTCGGCACCGGGGAGCTGTTTTTT.

The rearrangement joins TRBV7-2 to TRBJ1-2, with D possibly TRBD1 on 5 matching bases. Trimming removed 2 bases at V and 1 base at J, with 5 bases between. Germline assignment: CDR1 SGHTA and CDR2 FQGNSA. The CDR3 length is 13 residues. The CDR3 bases are TGTGCCAGCAGCTTACAGGGTAACTATGGCTACACCTTC. Its translation: CASSLQGNYGYTF.